These 27 T cell receptor beta chains were all obtained from the same sample, sequenced in a study of blood T cell repertoires in COVID-19. Sequencing used immunoSEQ multiplex PCR; TCRdb keeps in-frame clones, though not all of them. The sample has under 55,000 clones; 85% to 90% are singletons. The sequenced sample consisted of peripheral blood. These receptors were taken from a human donor in a cohort sampled during active COVID-19.

This chain uses TRBV6-5 with TRBJ1-5; perhaps TRBD1 as D (5 bases). CDR3 length: 14 residues. V lost 5 bases to trimming and J lost 0 bases, with 8 bases between them. CDR1 MNHEY and CDR2 SVGAGI come from the germline V gene. In DNA form, the CDR3 reads TGTGCCAGCAGTCGACAGTATAGCAATCAGCCCCAGCATTTT. It codes for CASSRQYSNQPQHF.

The CDR3 here is CASSLELAGYGTQYF. In nucleotides, the CDR3 is TGTGCCAGCAGCTTGGAACTAGCGGGATATGGCACGCAGTATTTT. The rearrangement joins TRBV5-5 to TRBJ2-3, with 10 bases that match TRBD2. Per germline, CDR1 SGHKS and CDR2 YYEKEE (reference sequence). V lost 0 bases, J lost 9 bases, and 7 bases stayed unmatched. There are 15 residues in the CDR3. Full variable domain (rest looked up from reference TRBV5-5 and TRBJ2-3): DAGVTQSPTHLIKTRGQQVTLRCSPISGHKSVSWYQQVLGQGPQFIFQYYEKEERGRGNFPDRFSARQFPNYSSELNVNALLLGDSALYLCASSLELAGYGTQYFGPGTRLTVL.

This chain uses TRBV7-8 with TRBJ2-5, with D maybe TRBD2 (6 bases). This CDR3 has 14 amino acids. V was pared by 1 base and J by 5 bases, with 11 bases between. CDR1 is SGHVS and CDR2 is FQNEAQ in the germline V gene. The CDR3, as DNA: TGTGCCAGCAGCTTAGAACTGACTAGGGAGACCCAGTACTTC. Protein: CASSLELTRETQYF.

The rearrangement links TRBV10-3 to TRBJ2-3, with D unclear. Trimming removed 5 bases from V and 1 base from J, with 16 bases in between. The CDR3 consists of 16 residues. The germline V gene encodes CDR1 ENHRY and CDR2 SYGVKD. CDR3 residues: CAISPVASIGTDTQYF. The CDR3 DNA reads TGTGCCATCAGTCCTGTAGCCTCGATAGGCACAGATACGCAGTATTTT.

CDR3 coding DNA: TGCGCCAGCAGCCATCCCCGGGGACAGCTTTATGAAGGCTACACCTTC. Translating gives CASSHPRGQLYEGYTF. The chain employs TRBV4-1 and TRBJ1-2, with 7 bases lining up with TRBD1. This CDR3 has 16 residues. Germline V lookup: CDR1 MGHRA, CDR2 YSYEKL. V lost 3 bases and J lost 8; bases outside the gene matches: 15.

The chain joins TRBV5-5 to TRBJ1-1; TRBD1 aligns across 7 bases. The CDR3 is made up of 15 amino acids. Unmatched junction bases numbered 14, after V lost 6 bases and J lost 6 bases. Looked up from germline, CDR1 is SGHKS and CDR2 is YYEKEE (reference sequence). CDR3 coding DNA: TGTGCCAGCATCCAATTCCCCCAGGGGGAGGCTGAAGCTTTCTTT. Amino acid sequence: CASIQFPQGEAEAFF.

The chain is built from TRBV9 and TRBJ2-7, with D perhaps matching TRBD2 (5 bases). V dropped 6 bases and J dropped 3 bases, with 16 bases sitting between them. The germline CDR1 and CDR2 sequences are SGDLS and YYNGEE. This CDR3 is 14 amino acids long. CDR3 bases: TGTGCCAGCAAAACTAGTGGGAGTTTCTACGAGCAGTACTTC. Residues: CASKTSGSFYEQYF.

V usage is TRBV27 and J usage is TRBJ2-7; 8 bases fit TRBD1. Germline V gene lookup returns CDR1 MNHEY and CDR2 SMNVEV (reference sequence). V shed 6 bases and J 6 bases; nucleotides not matched to a gene: 13. The length of the CDR3 is 15 residues. CDR3 DNA sequence: TGTGCCAGCAGCCCTACCGGCAGGGGGCTGTTCGAGCAGTACTTC. Encoded protein: CASSPTGRGLFEQYF.

The J gene is TRBJ2-7, the V gene TRBV18; the D gene is possibly TRBD2 (5 bases). CDR3 length: 13 amino acids. CDR1 and CDR2 from the germline V gene are KGHSH and LQKENI. Trimming left V 2 bases short and J 2 bases short, with 7 bases between. This CDR3 reads CASSPAGPYEQYF. CDR3 DNA sequence: TGTGCCAGCTCACCAGCGGGCCCCTACGAGCAGTACTTC. Looking up the rest from reference TRBV18 and TRBJ2-7 gives the full variable domain: NAGVMQNPRHLVRRRGQEARLRCSPMKGHSHVYWYRQLPEEGLKFMVYLQKENIIDESGMPKERFSAEFPKEGPSILRIQQVVRGDSAAYFCASSPAGPYEQYFGPGTRLTVT.

The chain combines TRBV6-1 with TRBJ1-2; tentative D call: TRBD1 (6 bases). The CDR3 extends over 14 amino acids. Per the germline V gene, CDR1 is MNHNS and CDR2 is SASEGT. Deletions cut 2 bases from V and 4 bases from J, with 11 bases between. The DNA for the CDR3 is TGTGCCAGCAGTGAATACAGGGAAAGCTATGGCTACACCTTC. Protein: CASSEYRESYGYTF.

This sequence joins TRBV12-2 and TRBJ2-1; the DNA was not used to check the table's D call, TRBD2. TRBV12-2 is a pseudogene segment. This CDR3 is 16 amino acids long. The DNA for the CDR3 is TGTGCAAGTCGCCCGCGGACTAGCGGGAGACCGAATGAGCAGTTCTTC. Its protein product is CASRPRTSGRPNEQFF.

V gene TRBV3-1 (or the pseudogene TRBV3-2) combines with J gene TRBJ1-2; 9 bases line up with TRBD1. V lost 4 bases, J lost 5 bases, and 5 bases stayed unmatched. Germline CDR1 is LGHDT and CDR2 is YNNKEL (reference sequence). The CDR3 totals 14 residues. CDR3 coding DNA: TGTGCCAGCAGCCCCCTGGGACAGGGTTATGGCTACACCTTC. Encoded protein: CASSPLGQGYGYTF.

The chain links TRBV19 to TRBJ2-5; the D gene is possibly TRBD1 (6 bases). CDR1 is LNHDA and CDR2 is SQIVND in the germline V gene (reference sequence). V lost 3 bases to trimming and J lost 1 base, with 12 bases between them. The CDR3 totals 15 residues. Here the CDR3 DNA reads TGTGCCAGTAGTATCGACAGGACCGTCCAAGAGACCCAGTACTTC. Its translation is CASSIDRTVQETQYF. Based on the CDR3 plus reference TRBV19 and TRBJ2-5, the full variable domain is DGGITQSPKYLFRKEGQNVTLSCEQNLNHDAMYWYRQDPGQGLRLIYYSQIVNDFQKGDIAEGYSVSREKKESFPLTVTSAQKNPTAFYLCASSIDRTVQETQYFGPGTRLLVL.

The chain recombines TRBV5-5 with TRBJ1-5; 10 bases are shared with TRBD1. The CDR3 loop spans 14 amino acids. In germline, CDR1 is SGHKS, CDR2 YYEKEE (reference sequence). V lost 4 bases to trimming and J lost 7 bases; unmatched junction nucleotides: 5. CDR3 coding DNA: TGTGCCAGCAGCCGGACAGGGGGAGACCAGCCCCAGCATTTT. Encoded protein: CASSRTGGDQPQHF.

Only one count was recorded for this clone. CDR3 in DNA: TGTGCCAGCAGCTTGAGGGACTGGAACACCGGGGAGCTGTTTTTT. It specifies CASSLRDWNTGELFF. V and J are TRBV5-5 and TRBJ2-2, with a weak D call TRBD2 (6 bases). V was shortened by 1 base and J by 1 base, with 8 bases between the two germline ends. Looked up from germline, CDR1 is SGHKS and CDR2 is YYEKEE (reference sequence). The CDR3 contains 15 residues.

V and J are TRBV6-2 or TRBV6-3 and TRBJ2-3; TRBD2 matches 7 bases. Germline V CDR1 and CDR2: MNHEY, SVGEGT. This CDR3 region has 18 residues. Unmatched junction bases numbered 15, after V lost 5 bases and J lost 1 base. The CDR3 DNA reads TGTGCCAGCAGTCACCTAGCGGCAACTACAATGGGCACAGATACGCAGTATTTT. This sequence encodes CASSHLAATTMGTDTQYF.

The V and J genes are TRBV10-1 and TRBJ1-1; D ambiguous. V was cut by 10 bases and J by 6 bases, with 18 bases left in between. The V gene's germline CDR1 is WNHNN and CDR2 SYGVQD (reference sequence). This CDR3 has 13 residues. CDR3 sequence (DNA): TGCGCCACGAGGCTCATCTTTGGCCCTGAAGCTTTCTTT. Its protein product is CATRLIFGPEAFF.

V and J are TRBV27 and TRBJ2-2, with TRBD2 matching over 8 bases. The germline gives CDR1 MNHEY, CDR2 SMNVEV (reference sequence). This CDR3 has 15 residues. V lost 5 bases to trimming and J lost 2 bases; unmatched junction nucleotides: 4. This CDR3 is CASSRRGENTGELFF. As DNA, the CDR3 is TGTGCCAGCAGTCGGCGGGGGGAAAACACCGGGGAGCTGTTTTTT.

CDR3 in amino acids: CASREPGQGFNEQFF. For the CDR3, the DNA is TGTGCCAGCAGAGAACCGGGACAGGGGTTCAATGAGCAGTTCTTC. J is TRBJ2-1 and V is TRBV7-3, with 10 bases matching TRBD1. The CDR3 sequence is 15 residues long. The germline gives CDR1 SGHTA, CDR2 FQGTGA. The V gene end was trimmed by 6 bases and the J gene end by 6 bases; junction bases not matched to a gene: 8. Using reference TRBV7-3 and TRBJ2-1 for the parts outside the CDR3, the full variable domain is GAGVSQTPSNKVTEKGKYVELRCDPISGHTALYWYRQSLGQGPEFLIYFQGTGAADDSGLPNDRFFAVRPEGSVSTLKIQRTERGDSAVYLCASREPGQGFNEQFFGPGTRLTVL.

The V call is TRBV18, the J call TRBJ2-3; 8 bases are shared with TRBD2. This CDR3 comprises 16 residues. Germline V gene sequence: CDR1 KGHSH, CDR2 LQKENI. J lost 6 bases, V lost 5 bases, and 13 bases had no gene match. The CDR3 bases are TGTGCCAGCTCAGCACGGACGGGGGGGGTGATCGATACGCAGTATTTT. The encoded protein is CASSARTGGVIDTQYF.

The chain combines TRBV11-2 with TRBJ2-6; D not resolved. In germline, CDR1 is SGHAT, CDR2 FQNNGV. V lost 3 bases and J lost 4, with 7 bases in between. The CDR3 length is 14 residues. The CDR3 DNA is TGTGCCAGCAGCTTCCAGGCCGGGGCCAACGTCCTGACTTTC. Its translation is CASSFQAGANVLTF.

V gene TRBV5-1 combines with J gene TRBJ1-4; unclear D gene. Germline loops: CDR1 SGHRS, CDR2 YFSETQ. Trimming took 0 bases from V and 4 from J, leaving 10 bases between them. The CDR3 is 15 amino acids. CDR3 region: CASSLGFTYNEKLFF. The CDR3 DNA sequence: TGCGCCAGCAGCTTGGGTTTTACTTATAATGAAAAACTGTTTTTT. The full variable domain, in which reference TRBV5-1 and TRBJ1-4 provide the parts outside the CDR3, is KAGVTQTPRYLIKTRGQQVTLSCSPISGHRSVSWYQQTPGQGLQFLFEYFSETQRNKGNFPGRFSGRQFSNSRSEMNVSTLELGDSALYLCASSLGFTYNEKLFFGSGTQLSVL.

The chain carries TRBV5-4 and TRBJ2-3; 7 bases align to TRBD1. This CDR3 comprises 17 residues. V was pared by 0 bases and J by 5 bases, with 12 bases of the junction left unmatched. In germline, CDR1 is SGHNT, CDR2 YYREEE (reference sequence). CDR3 protein: CASSLVLGGAYVDTQYF. CDR3 sequence (DNA): TGTGCCAGCAGCTTGGTCTTAGGGGGCGCATATGTAGATACGCAGTATTTT.

In DNA, the CDR3 is TGTGCCAGCAGCCAATCTAGCGGGGGGACCCTGTACAATGAGCAGTTCTTC. This gives the protein CASSQSSGGTLYNEQFF. This chain uses TRBV11-3 with TRBJ2-1, with 11 positions matching TRBD2. CDR3 length: 17 residues. Trimming at V came to 5 bases and at J to 4 bases, leaving 10 bases not matched to a gene. CDR1 is SGHNT, CDR2 YENEEA, per germline.

V is TRBV5-1 and J is TRBJ1-1; D may be TRBD1 (6 bases). Trimming shortened V by 1 base and J by 11 bases, and 18 bases separated the two germline ends. The germline V gene has CDR1 SGHRS and CDR2 YFSETQ. This CDR3 spans 14 amino acids. The CDR3 sequence: CASSLLGGQGLAFF. The CDR3 DNA reads as TGCGCCAGCAGCTTGCTTGGGGGCCAGGGGCTGGCTTTCTTT.

The chain couples TRBV5-1 to TRBJ1-4, with TRBD1 as a possible D gene (6 bases). The V gene lost 3 bases and the J gene lost 6 bases, with 9 bases spanning the gap. CDR1 SGHRS and CDR2 YFSETQ come from the germline V gene. The CDR3 length is 13 residues. CDR3 DNA sequence: TGCGCCAGCAGCTCGCAGGGGCATGAAAAACTGTTTTTT. Protein sequence: CASSSQGHEKLFF.

The V and J genes are TRBV6-5 and TRBJ2-7; D perhaps matches TRBD2 (5 bases). V dropped 4 bases and J dropped 1 base, with 8 bases sitting between them. CDR1 and CDR2 from the germline V gene are MNHEY and SVGAGI. The CDR3 runs 13 residues. The CDR3 sequence is CASSSGRSYEQYF. CDR3 DNA: TGTGCCAGCAGTTCTGGGAGATCCTACGAGCAGTACTTC.